This TCR beta chain was documented in a study of CXCR3-negative and CXCR3-positive naive CD8 T cells. Points from the study as a whole: Naive cells that were CXCR3-positive had more hydrophobic TRB CDR3s (compared with CXCR3-negative naive cells).

The study made its TRB cDNA libraries by 5' RACE, adding UMI labels. TCRdb reprocessed the 5' RACE reads, keeping one entry per CDR3 protein, no DNA. The table for this sample gives roughly 93,000 distinct CDR3 sequences. Germline CDR1 reads SQVTM; CDR2 reads ANQGSEA. CDR3 length: 13 residues. Regarding this clonotype: Its antigen remains unknown.

V is TRBV29-1 and J is TRBJ2-1; the D gene TCRdb calls, TRBD1, cannot be checked with no DNA. The material sequenced was naive CXCR3+ CD8+ T cells from blood. As for subset: CD45RO-CCR7+CD27+CD95- naive CD8+ T cells expressing CXCR3 (TNR3+). The receptor was derived from a human donor in good health. Some clones in this sample may be carry-over from other donors' samples. CDR3 residues: CSVPLGQGNEQFF.